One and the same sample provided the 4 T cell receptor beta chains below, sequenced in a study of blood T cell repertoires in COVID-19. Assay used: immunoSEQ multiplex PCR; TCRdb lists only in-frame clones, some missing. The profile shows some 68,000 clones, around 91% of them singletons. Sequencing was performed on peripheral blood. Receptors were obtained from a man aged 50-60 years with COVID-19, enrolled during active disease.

CDR3 bases: TGCGCCAGCTGGGGACAGGAAAAAGAGACCCAGTACTTC. This sequence encodes CASWGQEKETQYF. This chain connects TRBV5-1 to TRBJ2-5, with TRBD1 identical over 8 bases. The junction had 5 bases not matched to a gene; V was cut back by 7 bases and J by 3 bases. The CDR3 contains 13 residues. Germline V gene data show CDR1 as SGHRS and CDR2 as YFSETQ.

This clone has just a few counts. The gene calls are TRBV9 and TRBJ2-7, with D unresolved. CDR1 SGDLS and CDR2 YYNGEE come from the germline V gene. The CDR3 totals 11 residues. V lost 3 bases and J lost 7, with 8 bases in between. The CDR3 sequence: CASSELSEQYF. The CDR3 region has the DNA TGTGCCAGCAGCGAGCTCTCGGAGCAGTACTTC.

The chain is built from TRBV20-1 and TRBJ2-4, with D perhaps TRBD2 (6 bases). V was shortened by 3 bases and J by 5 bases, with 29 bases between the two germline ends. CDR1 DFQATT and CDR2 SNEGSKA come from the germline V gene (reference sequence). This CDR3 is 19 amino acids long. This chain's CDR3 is CSASPFLAEDNTSQNIQYF. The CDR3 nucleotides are TGCAGTGCTAGTCCGTTTTTAGCGGAAGACAACACTAGCCAAAACATTCAGTACTTC.

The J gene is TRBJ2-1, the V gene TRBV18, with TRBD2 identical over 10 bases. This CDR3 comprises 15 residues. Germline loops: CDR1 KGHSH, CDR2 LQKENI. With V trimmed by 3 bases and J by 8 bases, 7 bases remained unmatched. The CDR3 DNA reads TGTGCCAGCTCACCGGAAGCGGGAGGGTTAGATGAGCAGTTCTTC. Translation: CASSPEAGGLDEQFF.